This TCR beta chain emerged from a study of blood T cell repertoires in COVID-19. Study at large: T cells, B-cell-depleted T cells, or PBMCs supplied cDNA or gDNA.

Per the authors' pipeline: By means of reference gene primer amplification, nucleated cell counts were estimated. The assay was immunoSEQ multiplex PCR, and TCRdb's table has in-frame clones only and misses some. The D gene and trimming were derived from the DNA, and the V and J assignments and clone size from that table. The profile covers around 63,000 clones, with 75% to 90% appearing a single time and 15% to 20% taken by the ten largest. While infection was still active, Seattle patients were enrolled and then followed longitudinally. The germline gives CDR1 LGHNA, CDR2 YSLEER. Trimming took off 1 base at V and 4 bases at J, with 16 bases between the two ends. The length of the CDR3 is 16 residues.

This clonotype was obtained from a woman aged 55-69 years with COVID-19, enrolled during active disease. Sequences were obtained from peripheral blood. The J gene is TRBJ2-5, the V gene TRBV4-3, with D possibly matching TRBD2 (6 bases). CDR3 amino acids: CASSQGVHIGGETQYF. The CDR3, as DNA: TGCGCCAGCAGCCAAGGAGTGCACATCGGGGGAGAGACCCAGTACTTC.